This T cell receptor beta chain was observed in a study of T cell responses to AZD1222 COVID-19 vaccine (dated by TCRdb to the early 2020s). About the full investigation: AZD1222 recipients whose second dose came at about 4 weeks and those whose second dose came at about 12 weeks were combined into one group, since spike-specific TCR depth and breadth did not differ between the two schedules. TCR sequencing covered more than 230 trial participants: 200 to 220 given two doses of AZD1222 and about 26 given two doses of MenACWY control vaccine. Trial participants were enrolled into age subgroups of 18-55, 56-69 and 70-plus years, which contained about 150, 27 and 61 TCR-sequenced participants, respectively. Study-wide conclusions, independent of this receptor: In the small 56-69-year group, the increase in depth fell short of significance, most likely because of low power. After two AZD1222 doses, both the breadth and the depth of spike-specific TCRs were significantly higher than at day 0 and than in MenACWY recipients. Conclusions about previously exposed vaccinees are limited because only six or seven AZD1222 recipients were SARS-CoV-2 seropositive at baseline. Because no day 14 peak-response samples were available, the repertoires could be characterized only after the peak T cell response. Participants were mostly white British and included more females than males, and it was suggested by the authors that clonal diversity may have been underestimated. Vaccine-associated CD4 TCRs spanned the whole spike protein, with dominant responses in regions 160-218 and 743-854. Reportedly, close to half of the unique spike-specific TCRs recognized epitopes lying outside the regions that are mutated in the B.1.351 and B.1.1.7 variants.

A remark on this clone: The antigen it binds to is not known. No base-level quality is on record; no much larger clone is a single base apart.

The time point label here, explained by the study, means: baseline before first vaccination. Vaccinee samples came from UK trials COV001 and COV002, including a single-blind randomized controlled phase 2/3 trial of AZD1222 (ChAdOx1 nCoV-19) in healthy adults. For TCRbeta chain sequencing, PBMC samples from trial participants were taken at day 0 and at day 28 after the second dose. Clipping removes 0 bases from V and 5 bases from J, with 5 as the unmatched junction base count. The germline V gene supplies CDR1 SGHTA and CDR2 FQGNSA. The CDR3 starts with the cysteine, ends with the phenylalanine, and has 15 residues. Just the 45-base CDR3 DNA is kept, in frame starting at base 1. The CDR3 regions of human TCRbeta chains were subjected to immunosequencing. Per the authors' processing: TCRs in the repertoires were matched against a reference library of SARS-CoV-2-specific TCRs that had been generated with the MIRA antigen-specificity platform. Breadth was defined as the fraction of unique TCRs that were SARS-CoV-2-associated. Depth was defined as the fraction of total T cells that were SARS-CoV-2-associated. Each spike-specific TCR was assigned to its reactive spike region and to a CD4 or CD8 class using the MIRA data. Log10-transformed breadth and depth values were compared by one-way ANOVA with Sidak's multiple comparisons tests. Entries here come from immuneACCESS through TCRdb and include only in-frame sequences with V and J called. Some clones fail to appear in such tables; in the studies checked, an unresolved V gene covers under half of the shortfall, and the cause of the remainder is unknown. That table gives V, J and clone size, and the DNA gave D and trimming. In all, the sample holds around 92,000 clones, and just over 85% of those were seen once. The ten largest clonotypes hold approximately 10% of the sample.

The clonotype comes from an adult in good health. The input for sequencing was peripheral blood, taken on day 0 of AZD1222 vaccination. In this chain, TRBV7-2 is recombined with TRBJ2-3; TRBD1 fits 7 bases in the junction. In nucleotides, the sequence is TGTGCCAGCAGCTTAGCAGGGGGCGGATTAGATACGCAGTATTTT. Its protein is CASSLAGGGLDTQYF.